The clone carrying this T cell receptor (beta chain) occurred a few times. The antigen is undetermined. MiXCR was run by TCRdb on the RT-PCR reads, yielding one entry per CDR3 protein. The sample consists of about 800,000 distinct CDR3 sequences, less than 25% of them appearing once. Germline loops: CDR1 DFQATT, CDR2 SNEGSKA (reference sequence). V lost 4 bases, J lost 0 bases, and 16 bases lay in between. The CDR3 runs to 16 residues. This sample stems from a study of response to subunit inactivated influenza vaccine. General observations from the study: Few additional T cells are recruited per seasonal influenza vaccination, authors suggested.

The sample here was PBMCs from blood, taken roughly 5 days after vaccination. This sequence was found in a man in his forties or fifties who received an inactivated influenza vaccine. The chain uses TRBV20-1 and TRBJ1-5, with unresolved D. The CDR3 DNA reads as TGCAGTGCTACCAACCCGAGGTGGGGTAGCAATCAGCCCCAGCATTTT. It is translated as CSATNPRWGSNQPQHF.